This T cell receptor beta chain was documented in a study of memory CD4+ T cells and cytomegalovirus serostatus. The CDR3 sequence is 16 residues long. Germline CDR1 is SGHNT and CDR2 is YENEEA. Trimming took 4 bases from V and 0 from J; bases not matched to a gene: 3. Methods used by the authors: After removing out-of-frame reads, approximately 2.2 million distinct TCRbeta sequences remained. Sequencing used immunoSEQ multiplex PCR; TCRdb keeps in-frame clones, though not all of them. From that table come the V and J calls and clone size; the DNA was used to work out D and trimming. Among 70,000 to 95,000 clones, over 80% were seen once, and the ten largest hold around 0.75%. Single viable CD3+CD4+CD8-CD45RO+ cells were sorted as the memory CD4+ T cells. Whole-study results and caveats: Of under 200 reported CMV TCRbeta sequences, under 80 were found in memory CD4+ repertoires.

This clone has just one count. Its antigen is undetermined. The origin of this receptor is an adult in good health and CMV-seronegative. The sample comprised memory CD4+ T cells from blood. V gene TRBV11-3 combines with J gene TRBJ2-5; TRBD2 matches 12 bases. This chain's CDR3 is CASSSGLAGNQETQYF. CDR3 bases: TGTGCCAGCAGCTCAGGACTAGCGGGAAACCAAGAGACCCAGTACTTC.